The 28 T cell receptor beta chains reported below all come from one sample, sequenced in a study of identical twins. Each CDR3 protein gets one entry after TCRdb re-called the 5' RACE reads with MiXCR. The sample contains 1,800,000 or so distinct CDR3 sequences, under 35% of which appear only once. The sequencing input was cord blood. These receptors all stem from a newborn girl in good health.

To note about this clonotype: Since a much larger clone is just one base distant, this may be a read error. The gene calls are TRBV10-3 and TRBJ2-5; 9 bases are shared with TRBD2. Trimming at V came to 2 bases and at J to 11 bases, leaving 15 bases not matched to a gene. CDR1 and CDR2 (germline): ENHRY, SYGVKD. The CDR3 sequence is 16 residues long. This chain's CDR3 is CAISEPASGTPREQYF. Here the CDR3 DNA reads TGTGCCATCAGTGAGCCGGCTAGCGGGACCCCGCGTGAGCAGTACTTC.

This chain uses TRBV29-1 with TRBJ2-4, with D unresolved. From germline, CDR1 is SQVTM and CDR2 ANQGSEA. The CDR3 has 13 amino acids. The V gene lost 7 bases and the J gene lost 8 bases, with 18 bases spanning the gap. The CDR3 here is CSAKPLLKDIQYF. As DNA, the CDR3 is TGCAGCGCGAAACCCCTCCTAAAGGACATTCAGTACTTC.

On this clonotype: The junction shows a germline mismatch at one end, possibly a read error. CDR3 loop: CTSSPRGRGTRNEQFF. CDR3 sequence (DNA): TGTACCAGCAGTCCCCGGGGGCGCGGGACCAGGAATGAGCAGTTCTTC. This sequence joins TRBV12-3 or TRBV12-4 and TRBJ2-1; D is possibly TRBD1 or TRBD2 (6 bases each). This CDR3 has 16 amino acids.

This rearrangement joins TRBV20-1 to TRBJ2-2, with D possibly TRBD2 on 5 matching bases. Trimming shortened V by 0 bases and J by 3 bases, and 11 bases separated the two germline ends. From germline, CDR1 is DFQATT and CDR2 SNEGSKA (reference sequence). The CDR3 extends over 15 amino acids. CDR3 amino acids: CSARDPRTHTGELFF. For the CDR3, the DNA is TGCAGTGCTAGAGATCCCCGGACTCACACCGGGGAGCTGTTTTTT.

This chain links TRBV3-1 with TRBJ2-3, with 7 bases lining up with TRBD2. With 4 bases clipped from V and 2 bases from J, the junction kept 6 bases outside the gene matches. The CDR3 has 15 amino acids. CDR1 LGHDT and CDR2 YNNKEL come from the germline V gene (reference sequence). CDR3 sequence: CASSPRSGNTDTQYF. The CDR3 nucleotides are TGTGCCAGCAGCCCACGGAGCGGGAACACAGATACGCAGTATTTT.

As regards this clonotype: The junction departs from the called germline gene at one end, perhaps through a read error. The V and J genes are TRBV5-1 and TRBJ2-1, with 9 bases identical to TRBD1. The CDR3 sequence is 17 residues long. Per the germline V gene, CDR1 is SGHRS and CDR2 is YFSETQ. CDR3 amino acids: CASSWGTGFPSYNGQFF. CDR3 in DNA: TGCGCCAGCAGCTGGGGGACAGGGTTCCCCTCCTACAATGGGCAGTTCTTC. The complete variable domain, with remaining parts taken from reference TRBV5-1 and TRBJ2-1, reads KAGVTQTPRYLIKTRGQQVTLSCSPISGHRSVSWYQQTPGQGLQFLFEYFSETQRNKGNFPGRFSGRQFSNSRSEMNVSTLELGDSALYLCASSWGTGFPSYNGQFFGPGTRLTVL.

This clonotype appeared a few times. This chain links TRBV19 with TRBJ2-3; D uncertain. The CDR3 has 15 amino acids. V lost 3 bases to trimming and J lost 0 bases, with 10 bases between them. CDR1 is LNHDA and CDR2 is SQIVND in the germline V gene (reference sequence). In DNA form, the CDR3 reads TGTGCCAGTAGTATCGGGCGGCCAAGCACAGATACGCAGTATTTT. Translating gives CASSIGRPSTDTQYF.

V gene TRBV5-4 combines with J gene TRBJ2-2, with D maybe TRBD1 (5 bases). CDR3 size: 16 residues. V lost 0 bases to trimming and J lost 1 base, with 10 bases between them. Germline CDR1 is SGHNT and CDR2 is YYREEE (reference sequence). The CDR3: CASSLEPQGNTGELFF. DNA of the CDR3: TGTGCCAGCAGCTTGGAGCCCCAGGGGAACACCGGGGAGCTGTTTTTT.

This clonotype was counted only a few times. The gene calls are TRBV18 and TRBJ1-2; D is perhaps TRBD1 (5 bases). The V gene's germline CDR1 is KGHSH and CDR2 LQKENI. Trimming removed 1 base from V and 9 bases from J, with 15 bases in between. This CDR3 is 14 amino acids long. CDR3 loop: CASSPRVRDGSYTF. The CDR3 DNA follows: TGTGCCAGCTCACCACGGGTCAGGGACGGTAGCTACACCTTC.

The gene calls are TRBV20-1 and TRBJ2-5; 10 nucleotides agree with TRBD2. This CDR3 is 15 amino acids long. CDR1 and CDR2 (germline): DFQATT, SNEGSKA (reference sequence). The V gene end was trimmed by 5 bases and the J gene end by 1 base; junction bases not matched to a gene: 7. CDR3 amino acids: CSAPSGGDFQETQYF. The CDR3 DNA reads as TGCAGTGCTCCCAGCGGGGGGGATTTCCAAGAGACCCAGTACTTC.

The gene calls are TRBV12-3 or TRBV12-4 and TRBJ2-1, with 10 bases aligning to TRBD1. This CDR3 is 17 amino acids long. V trimming: 4 bases; J trimming: 2 bases; junction bases outside the gene matches: 8. CDR3 in DNA: TGTGCCAGCAGTTCTCACGGGACAGGGGTCACCTACAATGAGCAGTTCTTC. Translating gives CASSSHGTGVTYNEQFF.

The chain recombines TRBV20-1 with TRBJ2-1; 10 positions match TRBD2. V dropped 3 bases and J dropped 7; count of bases not matched to a gene: 9. Germline V lookup: CDR1 DFQATT, CDR2 SNEGSKA (reference sequence). CDR3 length: 15 residues. The CDR3 loop reads CSASDRLAGINEQFF. DNA for the CDR3: TGCAGTGCTAGCGACCGACTAGCGGGTATTAATGAGCAGTTCTTC.

Here the CDR3 reads CASSFRAPGTGGNEQFF. CDR3 nucleotides: TGTGCCAGCAGTTTCCGAGCCCCCGGGACAGGGGGCAATGAGCAGTTCTTC. V usage is TRBV27 and J usage is TRBJ2-1, with TRBD1 matching over 11 bases. Germline V gene sequence: CDR1 MNHEY, CDR2 SMNVEV (reference sequence). Unmatched junction bases numbered 10, after V lost 3 bases and J lost 6 bases. The CDR3 is made up of 17 amino acids.

The gene calls are TRBV4-2 and TRBJ2-3; 7 bases fit TRBD1. CDR1 and CDR2 from the germline V gene are LGHNA and YNFKEQ. V lost 2 bases to trimming and J lost 5 bases; unmatched junction nucleotides: 10. The CDR3 is made up of 16 amino acids. CDR3 bases: TGTGCCAGCAGCCAATCCGGGACAGTTCACGGAGATACGCAGTATTTT. Its protein is CASSQSGTVHGDTQYF.

V usage is TRBV5-1 and J usage is TRBJ2-3; D could derive from TRBD1 or TRBD2 (5 bases each). The V gene lost 3 bases and the J gene lost 4 bases, with 15 bases spanning the gap. The CDR3 runs 15 residues. Germline V lookup: CDR1 SGHRS, CDR2 YFSETQ. Here the CDR3 reads CASSSPGRLADTQYF. DNA of the CDR3: TGCGCCAGCAGCTCACCGGGACGCCTAGCAGATACGCAGTATTTT.

This clonotype was found a few times. The chain uses TRBV24-1 and TRBJ2-5, with D maybe TRBD1 (6 bases). The ends were cut back, 2 bases at V and 0 bases at J, with 9 bases in the middle. The CDR3 is 15 residues long. In germline, CDR1 is KGHDR, CDR2 SFDVKD. CDR3 region: CATSDSDRDQETQYF. The CDR3 DNA is TGTGCCACCAGTGATTCGGACAGAGACCAAGAGACCCAGTACTTC.

This clonotype has a handful of counts. The chain joins TRBV9 to TRBJ2-3, with 11 bases aligning to TRBD2. The CDR3 extends over 15 amino acids. V dropped 5 bases and J dropped 4; count of bases not matched to a gene: 6. Germline V CDR1 and CDR2: SGDLS, YYNGEE. CDR3: CASSYSGGAPDTQYF. The CDR3 DNA sequence: TGTGCCAGCAGTTATAGCGGGGGGGCCCCAGATACGCAGTATTTT.

This clonotype was observed a few times. This chain's CDR3 is CASSGATLDTQYF. CDR3 nucleotides: TGTGCCAGCAGCGGAGCCACACTGGATACGCAGTATTTT. The V gene is TRBV9, the J gene TRBJ2-3; the D is unclear. The germline V and J ends were trimmed by 3 bases and 6 bases, with 11 bases remaining between them. This CDR3 is built from 13 residues. CDR1 is SGDLS and CDR2 is YYNGEE in the germline V gene.

The genes are TRBV2 and TRBJ1-4, with D tentatively TRBD1 (6 bases). The germline gives CDR1 SNHLY, CDR2 FYNNEI. This CDR3 spans 14 amino acids. Trimming removed 8 bases at V and 6 bases at J, with 16 bases between. DNA of the CDR3: TGTGCCAGCCTTTGGACAGTAGCGGATGAAAAACTGTTTTTT. This codes for CASLWTVADEKLFF.

The J gene is TRBJ2-4, the V gene TRBV4-1; 16 bases map to TRBD2. The CDR3 totals 18 residues. The trim removed 1 base at V and 7 bases at J, leaving 7 bases unmatched. Germline V gives CDR1 MGHRA, CDR2 YSYEKL. CDR3 sequence (DNA): TGCGCCAGCAGCCAAGTGGGACTAGCGGGGGGGCTAGGGAACATTCAGTACTTC. Its translation: CASSQVGLAGGLGNIQYF.

Only a few counts were recorded for this clonotype. The gene calls are TRBV14 and TRBJ2-7; D remains unclear. Germline loops: CDR1 SGHDN, CDR2 FVKESK. The V end lost 3 bases, the J end lost 4 bases, and 16 bases lay between the germline ends. This CDR3 is 15 amino acids long. Here the CDR3 reads CASSHKGIGIYEQYF. CDR3 DNA: TGTGCCAGCAGCCATAAGGGAATTGGGATTTACGAGCAGTACTTC.

The chain uses TRBV20-1 and TRBJ1-2; D possibly corresponds to TRBD1 (6 bases). V dropped 5 bases and J dropped 3 bases, with 13 bases sitting between them. This CDR3 spans 13 amino acids. The germline gives CDR1 DFQATT, CDR2 SNEGSKA (reference sequence). The CDR3 here is CSAPRDKYYGYTF. CDR3 DNA sequence: TGCAGTGCTCCCCGGGACAAATACTATGGCTACACCTTC.

This rearrangement joins TRBV4-2 to TRBJ1-2, with 7 bases aligning to TRBD1. The CDR3 runs 15 residues. Germline CDR1 and CDR2: LGHNA and YNFKEQ. With V trimmed by 4 bases and J by 3 bases, 8 bases remained unmatched. This CDR3 is CASSPHTRGDYGYTF. CDR3 DNA sequence: TGTGCCAGCAGCCCCCATACCAGGGGGGACTATGGCTACACCTTC.

The chain carries TRBV27 and TRBJ1-2, with D possibly matching TRBD1 (5 bases). Germline V lookup: CDR1 MNHEY, CDR2 SMNVEV (reference sequence). This CDR3 comprises 13 residues. V was shortened by 8 bases and J by 3 bases, with 13 bases between the two germline ends. CDR3 DNA sequence: TGTGCCAGCTCAGGGCGGGATGACTATGGCTACACCTTC. This encodes CASSGRDDYGYTF.

This sequence joins TRBV29-1 and TRBJ1-1; a weak D match, TRBD1 (5 bases). V shed 3 bases and J shed 3 bases, with 14 bases lying between them. This CDR3 has 14 residues. Germline-derived CDR1 and CDR2 are SQVTM and ANQGSEA. The CDR3 nucleotides are TGCAGCGTTGATTTGGGCAGGGAGGACACTGAAGCTTTCTTT. This encodes CSVDLGREDTEAFF.

This clonotype showed up many times. The chain joins TRBV12-3 or TRBV12-4 to TRBJ1-4; D may be TRBD1 (6 bases). V was cut by 7 bases and J by 7 bases, with 19 bases left in between. The CDR3 totals 15 residues. In DNA, the CDR3 is TGTGCCAGCACCATAGGGGGAAAAAGTGGTGAAAAACTGTTTTTT. It is translated as CASTIGGKSGEKLFF.

V usage is TRBV2 and J usage is TRBJ2-3; TRBD2 matches 12 bases. This CDR3 region has 18 residues. The germline gives CDR1 SNHLY, CDR2 FYNNEI. J lost 5 bases, V lost 5 bases, and 14 bases had no gene match. The CDR3 spells CASSPGTSGSARGDTQYF. The DNA of the CDR3 is TGTGCCAGCAGTCCCGGGACTAGCGGGTCCGCACGGGGAGATACGCAGTATTTT. The full variable domain, rest sourced from reference TRBV2 and TRBJ2-3, is EPEVTQTPSHQVTQMGQEVILRCVPISNHLYFYWYRQILGQKVEFLVSFYNNEISEKSEIFDDQFSVERPDGSNFTLKIRSTKLEDSAMYFCASSPGTSGSARGDTQYFGPGTRLTVL.

As for this clonotype: Germline is not matched at one junction end, which may reflect a read error. The chain carries TRBV3-1 and TRBJ1-2, with D unresolved. CDR1 and CDR2 from the germline V gene are LGHDT and YNNKEL (reference sequence). This CDR3 comprises 14 residues. CDR3 nucleotides: TGTACCAGCAGCCACGGCATAGCTAACTATGGCTACACCTTC. It specifies CTSSHGIANYGYTF. Using reference TRBV3-1 and TRBJ1-2 for the parts outside the CDR3, the full variable domain is DTAVSQTPKYLVTQMGNDKSIKCEQNLGHDTMYWYKQDSKKFLKIMFSYNNKELIINETVPNRFSPKSPDKAHLNLHINSLELGDSAVYFCTSSHGIANYGYTFGSGTRLTVV.